This T cell receptor beta chain was identified during a study of cytomegalovirus exposure and HLA in healthy donors. Use of 60 Vbeta and 13 Jbeta primers characterized the PCR. The assay was immunoSEQ multiplex PCR, and TCRdb's table has in-frame clones only and misses some. The table lists some 81,000 clones, 60% to 75% of them singletons, with 15% to 20% in the top ten. Trimming removed 5 bases from V and 0 bases from J, with 17 bases in between. Per germline, CDR1 SEHNR and CDR2 FQNEAQ (reference sequence). This CDR3 spans 17 amino acids. Sequenced sample: PBMCs. The V and J genes are TRBV7-9 and TRBJ1-5; possible D gene TRBD1, 5 bases. The TCR sequence derives from a middle-aged woman in good health and CMV-seropositive. The CDR3 here is CASSLIGAPNSNQPQHF. The CDR3 nucleotides read TGTGCCAGCAGCCTCATAGGGGCTCCGAATAGCAATCAGCCCCAGCATTTT.